The 9 T cell receptor beta chains below all came from one sample that was sequenced in a study of T cells after yellow fever vaccination. One entry per CDR3 protein results from TCRdb running MiXCR on the 5' RACE reads. Of some 390,000 distinct CDR3 sequences detected, roughly 6.1% appear once; the ten largest clones hold 15%. This specimen was PBMCs, taken 5 days after the yellow fever booster vaccination. The receptor source for this set is a man aged 25 to 40 who received the YFV17D yellow fever vaccine.

The V and J genes are TRBV7-2 and TRBJ2-1, with 7 bases matching TRBD2. The germline V gene encodes CDR1 SGHTA and CDR2 FQGNSA. This CDR3 comprises 15 residues. V lost 5 bases to trimming and J lost 1 base; unmatched junction nucleotides: 5. CDR3 sequence: CASSPTAGSYNEQFF. In nucleotides, the CDR3 is TGTGCCAGCAGCCCGACAGCGGGGTCCTACAATGAGCAGTTCTTC.

This chain uses TRBV3-1 with TRBJ2-1; 12 positions agree with TRBD2. Germline CDR1 and CDR2: LGHDT and YNNKEL (reference sequence). The CDR3 runs 18 residues. V was pared by 4 bases and J by 8 bases, with 15 bases of the junction left unmatched. The CDR3 is CASSRDRLAGDGYDEQFF. CDR3 DNA sequence: TGTGCCAGCAGCCGAGACCGACTAGCGGGAGACGGTTATGATGAGCAGTTCTTC.

The chain carries TRBV20-1 and TRBJ2-5; D perhaps matches TRBD2 (6 bases). V was cut by 3 bases and J by 2 bases, with 13 bases left in between. Germline values: CDR1 DFQATT, CDR2 SNEGSKA (reference sequence). This CDR3 is built from 14 residues. The CDR3 DNA reads TGCAGTGCTAGGTCCCCTAGCGAACAAGAGACCCAGTACTTC. Translation gives CSARSPSEQETQYF.

In its sample, this clonotype was seen a few times. The chain couples TRBV19 to TRBJ1-1; D uncertain. Trimming took 0 bases from V and 6 from J, leaving 11 bases between them. CDR3 size: 14 residues. CDR1 is LNHDA, CDR2 SQIVND, per germline (reference sequence). DNA of the CDR3: TGTGCCAGTAGTATAGATCGCGTCGGAGCTGAAGCTTTCTTT. Protein: CASSIDRVGAEAFF. Supplemented by reference TRBV19 and TRBJ1-1, the full variable domain reads DGGITQSPKYLFRKEGQNVTLSCEQNLNHDAMYWYRQDPGQGLRLIYYSQIVNDFQKGDIAEGYSVSREKKESFPLTVTSAQKNPTAFYLCASSIDRVGAEAFFGQGTRLTVV.

This clonotype was counted a single time. This sequence joins TRBV4-3 and TRBJ2-7, with TRBD2 matching over 7 bases. The germline V gene encodes CDR1 LGHNA and CDR2 YSLEER. After removal of 1 base from V and 4 bases from J, the junction contained 7 bases not matched to a gene. The CDR3 has 15 amino acids. Here the CDR3 reads CASSQGLANAYEQYF. The DNA for the CDR3 is TGCGCCAGCAGCCAAGGACTAGCAAACGCATACGAGCAGTACTTC.

The J gene is TRBJ2-5, the V gene TRBV20-1; the D is unclear. Trimming removed 6 bases from V and 2 bases from J, with 13 bases in between. CDR1 is DFQATT and CDR2 is SNEGSKA in the germline V gene (reference sequence). The CDR3 has 13 amino acids. CDR3 residues: CSARPGNQETQYF. The CDR3 DNA reads TGCAGTGCCCGGCCTGGGAATCAAGAGACCCAGTACTTC.

The J gene is TRBJ2-7, the V gene TRBV28; D is possibly TRBD1 (6 bases). CDR3 size: 11 residues. V was pared by 5 bases and J by 12 bases, with 14 bases between. The V gene's germline CDR1 is MDHEN and CDR2 SYDVKM. The CDR3 DNA reads TGTGCCAGCAGTCCTCCAGGGGTTTTGTACTTC. Translation: CASSPPGVLYF.

This clonotype was observed at least ten times. The chain has TRBV9 and TRBJ2-5; D might be TRBD2 (7 bases). V was clipped by 2 bases and J by 5 bases, with 16 bases between them. CDR1 and CDR2 from the germline V gene are SGDLS and YYNGEE. The CDR3 runs 15 residues. In DNA form, the CDR3 reads TGTGCCAGCAGCGTGGGGGGGGGCCCCAGGGAGACCCAGTACTTC. Translated, it gives CASSVGGGPRETQYF.

The rearrangement uses TRBV19 and TRBJ2-7; D not resolved. There are 11 residues in the CDR3. Germline values: CDR1 LNHDA, CDR2 SQIVND (reference sequence). Trimming shortened V by 9 bases and J by 6 bases, and 12 bases separated the two germline ends. The CDR3 sequence is CASRDGLEQYF. CDR3 bases: TGTGCCAGCCGCGACGGGCTCGAGCAGTACTTC.